The rows below give T cell receptor beta chains drawn from one sample of a study of glioma-infiltrating T cells after dendritic cell vaccination. The repertoire was sequenced with immunoSEQ multiplex PCR; TCRdb's copy has only in-frame clones and lacks some. This sample has 100,000 to 120,000 clones, with 90% found just once. Sequenced here: blood, sampled after dendritic cell vaccination. These TCRs come from a human donor with glioblastoma. CDR3s include the opening cysteine and the closing phenylalanine or tryptophan. A D gene is named only where the DNA matches it firmly.

D gene: TRBD2
V gene: TRBV10-3
CDR3 length: 15
CDR3 protein: CAISVAGGSSYEQYF

D gene: NA
V gene: TRBV7-3
CDR3 length: 15
CDR3 protein: CASSSTGTNNSPLHF

D gene: TRBD1
V gene: TRBV5-1
CDR3 length: 16
CDR3 protein: CASSLEGAPTTYEQYF

D gene: TRBD1
V gene: TRBV19
CDR3 length: 15
CDR3 protein: CASSMAGGSNQPQHF

D gene: TRBD2
V gene: TRBV18
CDR3 length: 14
CDR3 protein: CASSPGLAGYTQYF

D gene: NA
V gene: TRBV5-6
CDR3 length: 14
CDR3 protein: CASSPLTENYGYTF

D gene: TRBD2
V gene: TRBV11-2
CDR3 length: 15
CDR3 protein: CASISWPSGNNEQFF

D gene: NA
V gene: TRBV7-3
CDR3 length: 19
CDR3 protein: CASSTANSGGISSTDTQYF

D gene: TRBD1
V gene: TRBV27
CDR3 length: 15
CDR3 protein: CASKSGTGGRYGYTF

D gene: TRBD2
V gene: TRBV7-3
CDR3 length: 21
CDR3 protein: CASSRRTSRYPPLANTGELFF

D gene: NA
V gene: TRBV2
CDR3 length: 16
CDR3 protein: CASSDRGGVSTGELFF

D gene: NA
V gene: TRBV7-9
CDR3 length: 14
CDR3 protein: CASSSAGISYEQYF

D gene: TRBD1
V gene: TRBV6-1
CDR3 length: 12
CDR3 protein: CASSDRGYGYTF

D gene: TRBD1
V gene: TRBV14
CDR3 length: 15
CDR3 protein: CASSPTGPYNSPLHF

D gene: TRBD1
V gene: TRBV27
CDR3 length: 14
CDR3 protein: CASGPGQGNSPLHF

D gene: NA
V gene: TRBV6-5
CDR3 length: 13
CDR3 protein: CASSQDRYTEAFF

D gene: TRBD1
V gene: TRBV6-6
CDR3 length: 14
CDR3 protein: CASSYTDRKETQYF

D gene: NA
V gene: TRBV2
CDR3 length: 12
CDR3 protein: CASSEAGEIQYF

D gene: NA
V gene: TRBV6-1
CDR3 length: 13
CDR3 protein: CASTIGGRSGYTF

D gene: NA
V gene: TRBV11-2
CDR3 length: 16
CDR3 protein: CASSLSEGRPTDTQYF

D gene: NA
V gene: TRBV4-2
CDR3 length: 15
CDR3 protein: CASSQDLNRARGYTF

D gene: NA
V gene: TRBV5-4
CDR3 length: 18
CDR3 protein: CASSLGRYKGGPTDTQYF

D gene: NA
V gene: TRBV5-1
CDR3 length: 12
CDR3 protein: CASRAGQNEQFF

D gene: TRBD1
V gene: TRBV13
CDR3 length: 16
CDR3 protein: CASSLGWQGASYGYTF

D gene: TRBD1
V gene: TRBV10-3
CDR3 length: 14
CDR3 protein: CAINSRGQGAVAFF

D gene: NA
V gene: TRBV5-6
CDR3 length: 14
CDR3 protein: CASSLAGAINEQYF

D gene: NA
V gene: TRBV30
CDR3 length: 15
CDR3 protein: CALTHEQGNNSPLHF

D gene: NA
V gene: TRBV10-1
CDR3 length: 13
CDR3 protein: CASSESSPVTQYF

D gene: TRBD2
V gene: TRBV19
CDR3 length: 15
CDR3 protein: CASSPTSGSFYEQYF

D gene: TRBD2
V gene: TRBV4-2
CDR3 length: 16
CDR3 protein: CASSQGTSGFTDTQYF

D gene: TRBD2
V gene: TRBV11-3
CDR3 length: 17
CDR3 protein: CASSLTSGRGGTDTQYF

D gene: NA
V gene: TRBV30
CDR3 length: 16
CDR3 protein: CAWSPSRVGGNQPQHF

D gene: NA
V gene: TRBV11-1
CDR3 length: 15
CDR3 protein: CASRGGANSYNEQFF

D gene: TRBD1
V gene: TRBV13
CDR3 length: 17
CDR3 protein: CASSLGPGTGGSYEQYF

D gene: NA
V gene: TRBV19
CDR3 length: 15
CDR3 protein: CASSTRDRSNQPQHF

D gene: TRBD1
V gene: TRBV18
CDR3 length: 15
CDR3 protein: CASSLAGTGGYEQYF

D gene: TRBD2
V gene: TRBV7-9
CDR3 length: 15
CDR3 protein: CASSLGLAGIQGQFF

D gene: NA
V gene: TRBV19
CDR3 length: 15
CDR3 protein: CASSITGLTNEKLFF

D gene: NA
V gene: TRBV9
CDR3 length: 14
CDR3 protein: CASSLTAKNEKLFF

D gene: NA
V gene: TRBV10-2
CDR3 length: 14
CDR3 protein: CASSDPGISSPLHF

D gene: TRBD1
V gene: TRBV7-6
CDR3 length: 14
CDR3 protein: CASSQTGSPYEQYF

D gene: NA
V gene: TRBV20-1
CDR3 length: 10
CDR3 protein: CSVPSTEAFF